The clone carrying this TCR beta chain has ten or more counts. Its antigen is not known. Per germline, CDR1 DFQATT and CDR2 SNEGSKA (reference sequence). The V and J ends lost 6 bases and 0 bases, in that order; junction bases with no gene match: 11. The CDR3 is 16 amino acids. Clinical symptoms, serum thyroxine, TRAb, thyroid ultrasound and orbital computed tomography were relied on for diagnosis. The sample comes from a study of Graves' ophthalmopathy and Graves' hyperthyroidism. Overall study results and limits: Most expanded thyroid clonotypes above 0.001 frequency also appeared in blood. Its predictions of ophthalmopathy progression gave the model over 65% sensitivity and 72% to 85% specificity. From stable hyperthyroidism, ophthalmopathy was separated by a 13-signature model with 85% to 90% sensitivity and more than 75% specificity.

Amplification from RNA transcripts yielded the TCR beta CDR3 regions. An opening RT-PCR round employed HTBI primers and preceded a second-round multiplex PCR. TCRdb independently ran MiXCR on the multiplex PCR reads; one entry per CDR3 protein. The table has about 1.2 million distinct CDR3 sequences, 35% to 40% seen once. The chain employs TRBV20-1 and TRBJ1-3; 7 nucleotides line up with TRBD1. The sequenced material came from peripheral blood or thyroid tissue (not recorded which). This clonotype was sampled from an adult man with Graves' hyperthyroidism. The DNA for the CDR3 is TGCAGTGCACGCTCCGGACAGGAACCCTCTGGAAACACCATATATTTT. It yields the protein CSARSGQEPSGNTIYF.